This is a list of T cell receptor beta chains from one sample in a study of CD8 T cells in ankylosing spondylitis. MiXCR, run by TCRdb on the 5' RACE reads, gives a single entry per CDR3 protein. The data show more than 400,000 distinct CDR3 sequences, 5.3% seen once. The sample comprised blood, either unsorted or a sorted T cell fraction (not recorded which). The source of these receptors is a male donor with ankylosing spondylitis. CDR3s include the opening cysteine and the closing phenylalanine or tryptophan. The order of the fields is clone size, J gene, D gene, V gene, CDR3 protein, CDR3 DNA. A D gene is named only where the DNA matches it firmly. Some rows mark clone size as missing; the rest say once, few, many or name a class of expanded clone.

many	TRBJ1-2	NA	TRBV21-1	CASSNYSFNYGYTF	TGTGCCAGCAGCAATTACAGCTTTAACTATGGCTACACCTTC
few	TRBJ2-1	TRBD1	TRBV27	CASRSRTGVGNEQFF	TGTGCCAGCAGGTCCCGGACAGGGGTTGGGAATGAGCAGTTCTTC
many	TRBJ1-5	NA	TRBV6-2/TRBV6-3	CASSLGQPDYNQPQHF	TGTGCCAGCAGTCTTGGACAGCCAGACTACAATCAGCCCCAGCATTTT
few	TRBJ2-3	NA	TRBV10-3	CAISLGEDTQYF	TGTGCCATCAGTCTAGGAGAAGATACGCAGTATTTT
few	TRBJ2-2	NA	TRBV7-9	CASSLNRNTGELFF	TGTGCCAGCAGCTTAAACCGGAACACCGGGGAGCTGTTTTTT
many	TRBJ1-5	NA	TRBV20-1	CSARGFFSNQPQHF	TGCAGTGCTAGAGGGTTTTTTAGCAATCAGCCCCAGCATTTT
many	TRBJ2-3	TRBD2	TRBV5-1	CASGRGLAGVGDTQYF	TGCGCCAGCGGACGGGGACTAGCGGGAGTTGGAGATACGCAGTATTTT
few	TRBJ2-7	NA	TRBV20-1	CSARDFAGSGYEQYF	TGCAGTGCTAGAGATTTTGCGGGAAGCGGCTACGAGCAGTACTTC
many	TRBJ2-7	TRBD2	TRBV5-1	CASTIAGGPGEQYF	TGCGCCAGCACGATAGCGGGAGGGCCAGGTGAGCAGTACTTC
many	TRBJ2-7	TRBD1	TRBV20-1	CSALRDRANEQYF	TGCAGTGCCCTCCGGGACAGGGCAAACGAGCAGTACTTC
many	TRBJ1-1	TRBD1	TRBV5-1	CASSLGTGEKAFF	TGCGCCAGCAGCCTCGGGACAGGGGAAAAAGCTTTCTTT
many	TRBJ1-2	NA	TRBV20-1	CSATNRRQGDGYTF	TGCAGTGCTACCAATCGAAGGCAGGGAGACGGCTACACCTTC
NA	TRBJ2-7	NA	TRBV7-6	CASSFSGSIADEQYF	TGTGCCAGCAGCTTCTCAGGGAGTATTGCGGACGAGCAGTACTTC
few	TRBJ2-7	NA	TRBV27	CASSPEKGGEQYF	TGTGCCAGCAGTCCCGAGAAAGGTGGCGAGCAGTACTTC
NA	TRBJ1-2	NA	TRBV12-2	CASRLLWGQGRNFGYTF	TGTGCAAGTCGCTTACTGTGGGGACAGGGAAGGAATTTTGGCTACACCTTC
NA	TRBJ1-6	TRBD1	TRBV20-1	CSATILGQENSPLHF	TGCAGTGCTACTATCCTCGGACAGGAGAATTCACCCCTCCACTTT
NA	TRBJ2-7	NA	TRBV4-2	CASSHKQHRDDSYEQYF	TGTGCCAGCAGCCACAAGCAGCACCGGGACGACTCCTACGAGCAGTACTTC
NA	TRBJ2-7	NA	TRBV12-3/TRBV12-4	CASSFRLRLYEQYF	TGTGCCAGCAGTTTTCGACTCAGACTCTACGAGCAGTACTTC
many	TRBJ1-3	NA	TRBV7-9	CASSFRQVSGNTIYF	TGTGCCAGCAGCTTTCGACAGGTCTCTGGAAACACCATATATTTT
many	TRBJ1-2	NA	TRBV12-3/TRBV12-4	CASRIESSSYGYTF	TGTGCCAGCAGGATAGAAAGTTCTAGCTATGGCTACACCTTC
NA	TRBJ2-1	NA	TRBV4-1	CASSQVETGYNEQFF	TGCGCCAGCAGCCAAGTCGAGACGGGTTACAATGAGCAGTTCTTC
many	TRBJ1-1	NA	TRBV5-1	CASSLYGGRYVSTEAFF	TGCGCCAGCAGCCTCTACGGGGGCCGTTATGTGAGCACTGAAGCTTTCTTT
many	TRBJ2-5	NA	TRBV7-2	CASSFNRGQETQYF	TGTGCCAGCAGCTTTAACCGGGGACAAGAGACCCAGTACTTC
many	TRBJ1-2	TRBD1	TRBV5-1	CASSSDTGTGVRGYTF	TGCGCCAGCAGCTCGGACACCGGGACAGGAGTCAGAGGCTACACCTTC
few	TRBJ2-1	NA	TRBV27	CASSKPSWAAGGDHNEQFF	TGTGCCAGCAGCAAACCCTCTTGGGCGGCGGGTGGGGATCACAATGAGCAGTTCTTC
NA	TRBJ2-7	TRBD1	TRBV6-5	CASSSPGQGVHEQYF	TGTGCCAGCAGTTCTCCGGGACAGGGGGTCCACGAGCAGTACTTC
NA	TRBJ1-5	NA	TRBV7-8	CASSLKFKEPTRDQPQHF	TGTGCCAGCAGCTTGAAGTTTAAGGAACCTACAAGGGATCAGCCCCAGCATTTT
NA	TRBJ2-7	NA	TRBV20-1	CSASGGHSYEQYF	TGCAGTGCTAGCGGGGGCCACTCCTACGAGCAGTACTTC
many	TRBJ2-2	NA	TRBV9	CASSVVPARDTGELFF	TGTGCCAGCAGCGTAGTCCCGGCGCGAGATACCGGGGAGCTGTTTTTT
many	TRBJ1-1	NA	TRBV6-6	CASSYGGHTEAFF	TGTGCCAGCAGTTACGGGGGTCACACTGAAGCTTTCTTT
many	TRBJ2-6	TRBD1	TRBV29-1	CSVQTGPGANVLTF	TGCAGCGTTCAGACAGGGCCTGGGGCCAACGTCCTGACTTTC
many	TRBJ2-2	TRBD1	TRBV11-2	CASSFRQGVTGELFF	TGTGCCAGCAGCTTCCGACAGGGTGTCACCGGGGAGCTGTTTTTT
many	TRBJ2-1	TRBD2	TRBV9	CASSVAGGLSYNEQFF	TGTGCCAGCAGCGTGGCGGGGGGACTCTCCTACAATGAGCAGTTCTTC
many	TRBJ2-5	NA	TRBV11-1	CASSLAIDVRVGTQYF	TGTGCCAGCAGCTTAGCAATCGACGTCCGGGTCGGGACCCAGTACTTC